Following are 4 T cell receptor beta chains from one sample sequenced in a study of T cell responses to AZD1222 COVID-19 vaccine. Using immunoSEQ multiplex PCR, the repertoire was profiled, and TCRdb retains in-frame clones only, with some absent. Of fewer than 120,000 clones in the sample, roughly 87% are singletons; the top ten hold around 3.3%. The sequencing here drew on peripheral blood, taken on day 0 of AZD1222 vaccination. These TCRs come from an adult in good health.

This rearrangement joins TRBV2 to TRBJ2-5, with a weak D call TRBD2 (5 bases). CDR3 size: 15 residues. V was cut by 0 bases and J by 7 bases, with 15 bases left in between. Germline assignment: CDR1 SNHLY and CDR2 FYNNEI. The CDR3 here is CASSEARAAWGTQYF. CDR3 nucleotide sequence: TGTGCCAGCAGTGAAGCGCGGGCGGCCTGGGGGACCCAGTACTTC.

The V gene is TRBV28, the J gene TRBJ2-5; 10 bases match TRBD1. The CDR3 is made up of 16 amino acids. Germline CDR1 MDHEN, CDR2 SYDVKM. V was clipped by 5 bases and J by 4 bases; unmatched bases: 10. The CDR3, as DNA: TGTGCCAGCAGTCCCCCCCGACAGGGGGCACGAGAGACCCAGTACTTC. Amino acids: CASSPPRQGARETQYF.

This clone has a single count. The chain joins TRBV4-3 to TRBJ1-2; 8 bases are a match to TRBD1. The CDR3 has 15 residues. The germline V gene encodes CDR1 LGHNA and CDR2 YSLEER. Trimming removed 1 base from V and 6 bases from J; junction bases left unmatched: 7. The CDR3 protein is CASSQVDRGNNGYTF. The CDR3 DNA reads as TGCGCCAGCAGCCAAGTTGACAGGGGCAATAATGGCTACACCTTC.

The rearrangement links TRBV3-1 (or the pseudogene TRBV3-2) to TRBJ1-1, with D hard to call. This CDR3 has 13 amino acids. Germline V lookup: CDR1 LGHDT, CDR2 YNNKEL (reference sequence). V was trimmed by 0 bases and J by 10 bases, leaving 12 bases between them. The CDR3 reads CASSQESWGGAFF. CDR3 bases: TGTGCCAGCAGCCAAGAATCTTGGGGTGGAGCTTTCTTT.